Shown below are 25 T cell receptor beta chains from a single sample sequenced in a study of PD-L1 blockade in urothelial cancer. Sequenced by immunoSEQ multiplex PCR; TCRdb stores in-frame clones only, minus some. The sample lists around 56,000 clones, around 84% occurring once. Sequenced here: PBMCs, sampled around atezolizumab (anti-PD-L1) treatment. Receptors were obtained from a man aged 50 or older with urothelial cancer.

DNA for the CDR3: TGTGCCAGCAGCTTAACCAGCGGGACCATCGAGCAGTACTTC. Protein: CASSLTSGTIEQYF. This rearrangement joins TRBV11-2 to TRBJ2-7; 7 nucleotides match TRBD2. The CDR3 covers 14 residues. With V trimmed by 2 bases and J by 6 bases, 7 bases remained unmatched. The germline CDR1 and CDR2 sequences are SGHAT and FQNNGV.

J is TRBJ2-1 and V is TRBV10-3; 8 bases map to TRBD2. Germline V lookup: CDR1 ENHRY, CDR2 SYGVKD. CDR3 size: 13 residues. V dropped 4 bases and J dropped 9; count of bases not matched to a gene: 5. CDR3 DNA: TGTGCCATCAGTGGAAGCGGGAGTAGTGAGCAGTTCTTC. Translating it yields CAISGSGSSEQFF.

The chain carries TRBV30 and TRBJ2-7; 9 bases agree with TRBD1. Germline V gene sequence: CDR1 GTSNPN, CDR2 SVGIG (reference sequence). V dropped 3 bases and J dropped 6; count of bases not matched to a gene: 9. CDR3 length equals 14 residues. The CDR3 is CAWRFGTGWLEQYF. The CDR3 DNA follows: TGTGCCTGGAGATTCGGGACAGGGTGGCTCGAGCAGTACTTC.

This chain uses TRBV5-1 with TRBJ2-5; 8 nucleotides match TRBD2. CDR3 length equals 15 residues. J gave up 4 bases and V 4 bases, and 9 bases lay outside the gene matches. The germline gives CDR1 SGHRS, CDR2 YFSETQ. CDR3 sequence reads: CASSSIAGSRETQYF. The CDR3 region has the DNA TGCGCCAGCAGCAGCATAGCGGGATCTAGAGAGACCCAGTACTTC.

J is TRBJ2-3 and V is TRBV5-1; 10 bases align to TRBD1. V was clipped by 4 bases and J by 2 bases; unmatched bases: 7. From germline, CDR1 is SGHRS and CDR2 YFSETQ. The CDR3 consists of 16 residues. This CDR3 is CASSPGGQGFTDTQYF. The CDR3 DNA sequence: TGCGCCAGCAGCCCAGGGGGACAGGGGTTCACAGATACGCAGTATTTT.

V usage is TRBV5-1 and J usage is TRBJ2-2; TRBD1 might be the D (5 bases). V dropped 5 bases and J dropped 2 bases, with 7 bases sitting between them. The CDR3 loop spans 13 amino acids. Germline V CDR1 and CDR2: SGHRS, YFSETQ. The CDR3, as DNA: TGCGCCAGCAGTAGGACAAACACCGGGGAGCTGTTTTTT. Its protein product is CASSRTNTGELFF. Full variable domain (outside the CDR3, taken from reference TRBV5-1 and TRBJ2-2): KAGVTQTPRYLIKTRGQQVTLSCSPISGHRSVSWYQQTPGQGLQFLFEYFSETQRNKGNFPGRFSGRQFSNSRSEMNVSTLELGDSALYLCASSRTNTGELFFGEGSRLTVL.

The V and J genes are TRBV5-1 and TRBJ2-1; 9 bases are a match to TRBD2. Germline V gene sequence: CDR1 SGHRS, CDR2 YFSETQ. Trimming at V came to 0 bases and at J to 9 bases, leaving 4 bases not matched to a gene. The CDR3 contains 14 residues. CDR3 DNA: TGCGCCAGCAGCTTGGCGGTAGCGGGAGTTGAGCAGTTCTTC. Protein sequence: CASSLAVAGVEQFF.

The rearrangement joins TRBV9 to TRBJ2-7, with a possible D match to TRBD1 (6 bases). The V gene lost 0 bases and the J gene lost 6 bases, with 7 bases spanning the gap. CDR3 size: 12 residues. The germline V gene encodes CDR1 SGDLS and CDR2 YYNGEE. DNA of the CDR3: TGTGCCAGCAGCGTAGAGGGGGTCGAGCAGTACTTC. It codes for CASSVEGVEQYF. Full variable domain (outside the CDR3, taken from reference TRBV9 and TRBJ2-7): DSGVTQTPKHLITATGQRVTLRCSPRSGDLSVYWYQQSLDQGLQFLIQYYNGEERAKGNILERFSAQQFPDLHSELNLSSLELGDSALYFCASSVEGVEQYFGPGTRLTVT.

This chain connects TRBV5-1 to TRBJ2-5, with 10 bases that match TRBD2. Unmatched junction bases numbered 9, after V lost 4 bases and J lost 6 bases. Germline V gene data show CDR1 as SGHRS and CDR2 as YFSETQ. This CDR3 is 15 amino acids long. CDR3 bases: TGCGCCAGCAGCGACGGGACTAGCGCCTATCAGACCCAGTACTTC. Residues: CASSDGTSAYQTQYF.

The chain couples TRBV11-2 to TRBJ2-5; D perhaps matches TRBD1 (5 bases). Per germline, CDR1 SGHAT and CDR2 FQNNGV. This CDR3 is 14 amino acids long. V lost 1 base to trimming and J lost 2 bases, with 8 bases between them. The CDR3 protein is CASSLGTLQETQYF. The CDR3 region has the DNA TGTGCCAGCAGCTTAGGGACACTTCAAGAGACCCAGTACTTC.

The J gene is TRBJ2-5, the V gene TRBV2; 7 bases agree with TRBD2. V shed 4 bases and J 5 bases; nucleotides not matched to a gene: 16. The V gene's germline CDR1 is SNHLY and CDR2 FYNNEI. The CDR3 runs 17 residues. This chain's CDR3 is CASSVLAWGKFTETQYF. The CDR3 bases are TGTGCCAGCAGTGTACTAGCGTGGGGCAAGTTCACGGAGACCCAGTACTTC.

This chain joins TRBV7-9 and TRBJ2-3; 8 bases are shared with TRBD2. This CDR3 is built from 16 residues. Trimming cost V 2 bases and J 2 bases; bases outside gene matches: 6. CDR1 and CDR2 from the germline V gene are SEHNR and FQNEAQ (reference sequence). The CDR3 spells CASSLPQRGLTDTQYF. The CDR3 region has the DNA TGTGCCAGCAGCTTACCGCAGCGGGGGCTCACAGATACGCAGTATTTT. The variable domain in full, completed from reference TRBV7-9 and TRBJ2-3, reads DTGVSQNPRHKITKRGQNVTFRCDPISEHNRLYWYRQTLGQGPEFLTYFQNEAQLEKSRLLSDRFSAERPKGSFSTLEIQRTEQGDSAMYLCASSLPQRGLTDTQYFGPGTRLTVL.

The J gene is TRBJ2-1, the V gene TRBV5-1; TRBD1 might be the D (6 bases). Trimming stripped 8 bases from V and 1 base from J, with 13 bases between. The CDR3 contains 14 residues. Germline V gene data show CDR1 as SGHRS and CDR2 as YFSETQ. CDR3 DNA sequence: TGCGCCAGAGTTTTGACAGGTTCCTACAATGAGCAGTTCTTC. Its translation is CARVLTGSYNEQFF.

J is TRBJ1-1 and V is TRBV7-8; TRBD1 agrees at 9 bases. Germline V gene lookup returns CDR1 SGHVS and CDR2 FQNEAQ. This CDR3 is 15 amino acids long. The V and J ends lost 5 bases and 4 bases, in that order; junction bases with no gene match: 8. DNA of the CDR3: TGTGCCAGCAGCCCAAGGACAGGGGCGAGCACTGAAGCTTTCTTT. This translates into CASSPRTGASTEAFF.

The V and J genes are TRBV28 and TRBJ2-7; 12 bases line up with TRBD2. V lost 0 bases and J lost 6; bases outside the gene matches: 9. Germline CDR1 MDHEN, CDR2 SYDVKM. The CDR3 loop spans 17 amino acids. CDR3 DNA: TGTGCCAGCAGTTTATGGAGTCTAGCGGGAGGGCCTGGCGAGCAGTACTTC. Translated: CASSLWSLAGGPGEQYF. The full variable domain, in which reference TRBV28 and TRBJ2-7 provide the parts outside the CDR3, is DVKVTQSSRYLVKRTGEKVFLECVQDMDHENMFWYRQDPGLGLRLIYFSYDVKMKEKGDIPEGYSVSREKKERFSLILESASTNQTSMYLCASSLWSLAGGPGEQYFGPGTRLTVT.

The chain recombines TRBV6-1 with TRBJ1-2; D call uncertain. The CDR3 extends over 13 amino acids. Trimming shortened V by 2 bases and J by 5 bases, and 9 bases separated the two germline ends. Germline CDR1 and CDR2: MNHNS and SASEGT. The CDR3 nucleotides are TGTGCCAGCAGTGAAAAGATAACATATGGCTACACCTTC. It yields the protein CASSEKITYGYTF.

The V call is TRBV5-1, the J call TRBJ1-1; D unclear. Trimming stripped 5 bases from V and 8 bases from J, with 16 bases between. The CDR3 has 13 amino acids. Germline CDR1 is SGHRS and CDR2 is YFSETQ. The CDR3 loop is CASSEPRSEEAFF. Written as DNA, the CDR3 is TGCGCCAGCAGTGAGCCGAGGAGTGAGGAAGCTTTCTTT.

This chain connects TRBV28 to TRBJ1-2, with TRBD1 matching over 7 bases. After removal of 5 bases from V and 0 bases from J, the junction contained 6 bases not matched to a gene. The CDR3 contains 15 residues. Germline loops: CDR1 MDHEN, CDR2 SYDVKM. CDR3 DNA sequence: TGTGCCAGCAGTGAACAGGGGCCATCTAACTATGGCTACACCTTC. This codes for CASSEQGPSNYGYTF.

V and J are TRBV6-5 and TRBJ1-5; no reliable D call. The CDR3 spans 14 residues. V was pared by 2 bases and J by 9 bases, with 14 bases between. From germline, CDR1 is MNHEY and CDR2 SVGAGI. CDR3 in amino acids: CASSYLGWERPQHF. The CDR3 coding sequence is TGTGCCAGCAGTTACCTTGGTTGGGAGCGGCCCCAGCATTTT.

This clone was seen only once. This chain links TRBV5-6 with TRBJ2-7; 8 bases match TRBD2. The trim removed 0 bases at V and 7 bases at J, leaving 9 bases unmatched. This CDR3 has 15 amino acids. CDR1 and CDR2 from the germline V gene are SGHDT and YYEEEE. The CDR3 loop is CASSLEGLVNVEQYF. The DNA for the CDR3 is TGTGCCAGCAGCTTGGAGGGACTAGTAAACGTAGAGCAGTACTTC.

The CDR3 nucleotides are TGTGCCAGTAGTCCGACAGGGAGTTCTAATCAGCCCCAGCATTTT. Translation gives CASSPTGSSNQPQHF. The rearrangement links TRBV19 to TRBJ1-5; the match to TRBD1 covers 7 bases. This CDR3 comprises 15 residues. The germline CDR1 and CDR2 sequences are LNHDA and SQIVND (reference sequence). Losses at the gene ends were 5 bases for V and 4 bases for J; bases not matched to a gene: 8.

This chain connects TRBV28 to TRBJ1-5; D possibly corresponds to TRBD1 (6 bases). The V end was cut by 2 bases, the J end by 4 bases, with 12 bases between. The germline V gene has CDR1 MDHEN and CDR2 SYDVKM. The CDR3 is made up of 15 amino acids. The CDR3 is CASSLERGMNQPQHF. The CDR3 DNA sequence: TGTGCCAGCAGTTTAGAAAGGGGGATGAATCAGCCCCAGCATTTT.

The J gene is TRBJ1-2, the V gene TRBV19; the match to TRBD1 covers 7 bases. Germline V gene lookup returns CDR1 LNHDA and CDR2 SQIVND (reference sequence). This CDR3 comprises 15 residues. The ends lost 4 bases at V and 0 bases at J; junction bases unmatched: 5. The CDR3 nucleotides read TGTGCCAGTAGTAGGAAGGGGGCAGCTAACTATGGCTACACCTTC. Protein product: CASSRKGAANYGYTF.

The chain's CDR3 is CASSFQGNQPQHF. Here the CDR3 DNA reads TGTGCCAGCAGCTTCCAGGGGAATCAGCCCCAGCATTTT. The chain couples TRBV7-8 to TRBJ1-5; the D gene is possibly TRBD1 (6 bases). Germline CDR1 is SGHVS and CDR2 is FQNEAQ. Deletions cut 3 bases from V and 4 bases from J, with 7 bases between. The CDR3 consists of 13 residues.

The J gene is TRBJ1-6, the V gene TRBV5-6; TRBD1 agrees at 8 bases. This CDR3 is built from 14 residues. V lost 0 bases and J lost 11; bases outside the gene matches: 4. Per germline, CDR1 SGHDT and CDR2 YYEEEE. CDR3 nucleotide sequence: TGTGCCAGCAGCTTGGGACAGGGGATAGCACCCCTCCACTTT. It specifies CASSLGQGIAPLHF. Complete variable domain (other parts from reference TRBV5-6 and TRBJ1-6): DAGVTQSPTHLIKTRGQQVTLRCSPKSGHDTVSWYQQALGQGPQFIFQYYEEEERQRGNFPDRFSGHQFPNYSSELNVNALLLGDSALYLCASSLGQGIAPLHFGNGTRLTVT.